The 17 T cell receptor beta chains below all came from one sample that was sequenced in a study of radiation and T cells in renal cell carcinoma. Stated time point: baseline pretreatment blood. Stated treatment: 15 Gy SBRT to primary tumor, nephrectomy 4 weeks later. This table comes from immunoSEQ multiplex PCR, and its TCRdb copy is limited to in-frame clones, with some not included. The table has some 100,000 clones, approximately 80% seen once. The starting material was blood, obtained from a patient whose treatment included radiotherapy and nephrectomy. The receptors come from a man in his sixties with renal cell carcinoma.

The genes are TRBV29-1 and TRBJ2-5; perhaps D is TRBD1 or TRBD2 (5 bases each). The V and J ends lost 3 bases and 1 base respectively, with 12 bases between them. This CDR3 has 14 residues. Germline lookup yields CDR1 SQVTM and CDR2 ANQGSEA. Here the CDR3 DNA reads TGCAGCGTTGAGAAAGGGACGACCCAAGAGACCCAGTACTTC. It translates to CSVEKGTTQETQYF.

This clone was detected a few times. Here the CDR3 reads CASSLPSHMYEQFF. CDR3 DNA: TGTGCCAGCAGCTTGCCTAGTCACATGTATGAGCAGTTCTTC. The V and J genes are TRBV5-6 and TRBJ2-1; no clear D. Germline CDR1 and CDR2: SGHDT and YYEEEE. Between the trimmed V and J ends, which lost 1 base and 8 bases, there was a span of 13 bases. The CDR3 runs to 14 residues.

This clone has only one observation. V usage is TRBV6-1 and J usage is TRBJ2-7; the D call may be TRBD1 or TRBD2 (5 bases each). The V gene's germline CDR1 is MNHNS and CDR2 SASEGT. V was pared by 3 bases and J by 4 bases, with 13 bases between. This CDR3 comprises 14 residues. The DNA for the CDR3 is TGTGCCAGCAGTGACCGGGACCGTGGATACGAGCAGTACTTC. It codes for CASSDRDRGYEQYF.

This chain connects TRBV27 to TRBJ1-4, with TRBD1 as a possible D gene (6 bases). The V gene's germline CDR1 is MNHEY and CDR2 SMNVEV (reference sequence). Trimming took off 5 bases at V and 4 bases at J, with 14 bases between the two ends. The CDR3 has 15 amino acids. CDR3 coding DNA: TGTGCCAGCAGTGCTCAGACAGGAAGTAATGAAAAACTGTTTTTT. Its protein is CASSAQTGSNEKLFF. Based on the CDR3 plus reference TRBV27 and TRBJ1-4, the full variable domain is EAQVTQNPRYLITVTGKKLTVTCSQNMNHEYMSWYRQDPGLGLRQIYYSMNVEVTDKGDVPEGYKVSRKEKRNFPLILESPSPNQTSLYFCASSAQTGSNEKLFFGSGTQLSVL.

The rearrangement links TRBV11-3 to TRBJ2-3, with D unclear. V lost 6 bases, J lost 0 bases, and 13 bases lay in between. The CDR3 spans 15 residues. The germline V gene has CDR1 SGHNT and CDR2 YENEEA. CDR3 residues: CASSFRSGSTDTQYF. DNA of the CDR3: TGTGCCAGCAGTTTTAGATCTGGCAGCACAGATACGCAGTATTTT.

The V call is TRBV14, the J call TRBJ2-7; D is possibly TRBD2 (6 bases). Germline lookup yields CDR1 SGHDN and CDR2 FVKESK. This CDR3 has 15 amino acids. V was trimmed by 4 bases and J by 4 bases, leaving 17 bases between them. The CDR3 loop reads CASSRGTPQVYEQYF. As DNA, the CDR3 is TGTGCCAGCAGCCGAGGGACTCCTCAGGTTTACGAGCAGTACTTC. The full variable domain, with the rest looked up from reference TRBV14 and TRBJ2-7, is EAGVTQFPSHSVIEKGQTVTLRCDPISGHDNLYWYRRVMGKEIKFLLHFVKESKQDESGMPNNRFLAERTGGTYSTLKVQPAELEDSGVYFCASSRGTPQVYEQYFGPGTRLTVT.

This clone was recorded a few times. The chain links TRBV7-8 to TRBJ1-2, with 7 bases fitting TRBD1. The V gene end was trimmed by 0 bases and the J gene end by 4 bases; junction bases not matched to a gene: 8. In germline, CDR1 is SGHVS, CDR2 FQNEAQ. The CDR3 has 16 amino acids. The CDR3 protein is CASSLAGQGGGYGYTF. CDR3 sequence (DNA): TGTGCCAGCAGCTTAGCGGGTCAAGGGGGCGGCTATGGCTACACCTTC.

V usage is TRBV28 and J usage is TRBJ2-3; either TRBD1 or TRBD2 may supply D (5 bases each). The CDR3 is made up of 15 amino acids. Germline values: CDR1 MDHEN, CDR2 SYDVKM. V was trimmed by 3 bases and J by 0 bases, leaving 10 bases between them. CDR3 region: CASSFRGGSTDTQYF. In DNA form, the CDR3 reads TGTGCCAGCAGTTTTCGGGGCGGGAGCACAGATACGCAGTATTTT.

V is TRBV4-1 and J is TRBJ2-7; 13 bases match TRBD2. With V trimmed by 4 bases and J by 5 bases, 8 bases remained unmatched. Germline V gene data show CDR1 as MGHRA and CDR2 as YSYEKL. This CDR3 is built from 16 residues. CDR3 sequence: CASSPRGLAGDHEQYF. In DNA form, the CDR3 reads TGCGCCAGCAGCCCCAGAGGACTAGCGGGAGATCACGAGCAGTACTTC.

The chain combines TRBV19 with TRBJ1-3; 7 nucleotides line up with TRBD1. V was clipped by 6 bases and J by 4 bases; unmatched bases: 9. The CDR3 length is 15 residues. CDR1 is LNHDA and CDR2 is SQIVND in the germline V gene (reference sequence). The CDR3 loop reads CASRGDRAYGNTIYF. The CDR3 bases are TGTGCCAGTAGAGGAGACAGGGCGTACGGAAACACCATATATTTT.

CDR3 sequence (DNA): TGTGCCAGCAGTTACAGGGACAGGCGACACGAGTATGGCTACACCTTC. The encoded protein is CASSYRDRRHEYGYTF. The chain links TRBV6-5 to TRBJ1-2; 8 bases map to TRBD1. The CDR3 contains 16 residues. Per the germline V gene, CDR1 is MNHEY and CDR2 is SVGAGI. The V segment lost 2 bases and the J segment 5 bases; nucleotides outside the gene matches: 10.

The chain is built from TRBV7-2 and TRBJ2-1; 8 positions agree with TRBD1. V dropped 3 bases and J dropped 7; count of bases not matched to a gene: 17. CDR3 size: 18 residues. Germline loops: CDR1 SGHTA, CDR2 FQGNSA. CDR3 protein: CASSFRGGGQGKENEQFF. The CDR3 DNA follows: TGTGCCAGCAGCTTTAGAGGGGGCGGACAGGGTAAGGAAAATGAGCAGTTCTTC.

In DNA form, the CDR3 reads TGTGCCAGCAGCCGTACCGGGACAGGGGGCGTCCACGAGCAGTACTTC. This translates into CASSRTGTGGVHEQYF. The chain recombines TRBV5-4 with TRBJ2-7; 12 bases agree with TRBD1. The CDR3 loop spans 16 amino acids. CDR1 is SGHNT, CDR2 YYREEE, per germline (reference sequence). V lost 4 bases and J lost 5; bases outside the gene matches: 10.

The gene calls are TRBV6-5 and TRBJ2-7; 8 bases are shared with TRBD1. The V and J ends lost 5 bases and 2 bases, in that order; junction bases with no gene match: 8. The CDR3 is 15 residues long. The germline CDR1 and CDR2 sequences are MNHEY and SVGAGI. The CDR3 protein is CASSGDRGGTYEQYF. The CDR3 DNA reads TGTGCCAGCAGTGGCGACAGGGGCGGAACCTACGAGCAGTACTTC.

The chain is built from TRBV7-2 and TRBJ1-1; 7 nucleotides agree with TRBD1. V gave up 4 bases and J gave up 4 bases; unmatched junction bases: 12. The CDR3 has 16 amino acids. Germline V lookup: CDR1 SGHTA, CDR2 FQGNSA. The CDR3 here is CASSSRGGGGSTEAFF. The CDR3 bases are TGTGCCAGCAGCTCCCGAGGAGGAGGGGGCTCCACTGAAGCTTTCTTT. Combining the CDR3 with reference TRBV7-2 and TRBJ1-1 gives the whole variable domain GAGVSQSPSNKVTEKGKDVELRCDPISGHTALYWYRQSLGQGLEFLIYFQGNSAPDKSGLPSDRFSAERTGGSVSTLTIQRTQQEDSAVYLCASSSRGGGGSTEAFFGQGTRLTVV.

Only one count was recorded for this clone. V gene TRBV18 combines with J gene TRBJ1-4; D ambiguous. Trimming took off 2 bases at V and 4 bases at J, with 17 bases between the two ends. This CDR3 has 17 residues. CDR1 KGHSH and CDR2 LQKENI come from the germline V gene. The CDR3 nucleotides are TGTGCCAGCTCACCAGAGGTGGGGTATAGGCGTAATGAAAAACTGTTTTTT. This gives the protein CASSPEVGYRRNEKLFF.

This chain connects TRBV27 to TRBJ1-5, with TRBD1 as a possible D gene (5 bases). The CDR3 is 15 residues long. V was cut by 4 bases and J by 6 bases, with 16 bases left in between. Germline assignment: CDR1 MNHEY and CDR2 SMNVEV (reference sequence). The CDR3 region has the DNA TGTGCCAGCAGTTCCCACACGGGGACGGGTCAGCCCCAGCATTTT. Protein product: CASSSHTGTGQPQHF.